This TCR beta chain was identified during a study of CD8+CD57+ T cells in acquired aplastic anemia. Across the whole study: DNA from sorted CD4+ and CD8+ cells averaged roughly 3.2 ug.

This CDR3 region has 14 residues. Germline CDR1 and CDR2: LNHDA and SQIVND (reference sequence). The V and J ends lost 5 bases and 5 bases respectively, with 15 bases between them. Remarks on this clonotype: What it binds is unknown.

Study-level findings and limits: Patients and controls shared 25 to 30 CD8+ CDR3 sequences, which appeared highly expressed in patients and within their immunodominant clones.

TCR beta VDJ and CDR3 profiles were obtained from a genomic DNA template. TCRdb redid the calling of the reads with MiXCR, one entry per CDR3 protein. This sample has 150,000 to 200,000 distinct CDR3 sequences; 60% to 70% occur once, and the top ten carry under 50%. This clonotype originated in a human donor in good health. The rearrangement links TRBV19 to TRBJ1-2, with a possible D match to TRBD1 (6 bases). The specimen sequenced was sorted CD4+, CD8+, or CD8+CD57+ T cells (not recorded which) from PBMCs. The DNA of the CDR3 is TGTGCCAGTAGTGCCCTTCGACAGGAGTATGGCTACACCTTC. Protein: CASSALRQEYGYTF.